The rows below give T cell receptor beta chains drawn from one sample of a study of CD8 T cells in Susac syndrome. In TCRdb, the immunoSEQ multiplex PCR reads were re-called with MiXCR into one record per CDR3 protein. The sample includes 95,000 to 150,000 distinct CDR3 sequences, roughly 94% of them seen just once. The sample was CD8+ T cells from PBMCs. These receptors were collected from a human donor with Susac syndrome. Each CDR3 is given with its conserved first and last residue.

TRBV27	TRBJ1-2	CASSFRGVGGYTF
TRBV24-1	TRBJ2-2	CATSVLTGELFF
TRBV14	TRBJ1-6	CASSHTGGSSYNSPLHF
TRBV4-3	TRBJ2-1	CASSQEADTYNEQFF
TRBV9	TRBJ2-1	CASSVRSLPLEQFF
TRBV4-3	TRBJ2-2	CASSQQGTGELFF
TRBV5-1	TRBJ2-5	CASSSLTSGVIQETQYF
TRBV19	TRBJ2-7	CASSITGANYEQYF
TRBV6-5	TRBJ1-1	CASRGEAFF
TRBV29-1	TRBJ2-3	CSVNTPGTGYTDTQYF
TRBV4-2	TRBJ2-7	CASSQDGTSGGSSYEQYF
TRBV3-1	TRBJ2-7	CASSQVFTGGQYF
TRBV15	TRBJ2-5	CATSRGRGQTQYF
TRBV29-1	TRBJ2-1	CSTPDYNEQFF
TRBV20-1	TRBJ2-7	CSARDALGEQYF
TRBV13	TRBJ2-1	CASSDLPGLSYNEQFF
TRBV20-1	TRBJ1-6	CSAAAEGTNSPLHF
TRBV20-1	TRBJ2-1	CSADSSSSYNEQFF
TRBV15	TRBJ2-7	CATSKRSNQPGAEQYF
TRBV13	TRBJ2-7	CASSLYDEQYF
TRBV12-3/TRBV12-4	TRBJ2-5	CASRTGGGQETQYF
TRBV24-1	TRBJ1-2	CATSDRDRVWGGYTF
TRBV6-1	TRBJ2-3	CASSTAMDTQYF